The 15 T cell receptor beta chains below come from one sample, sequenced in a study of blood T cell repertoires in COVID-19. Assay used: immunoSEQ multiplex PCR; TCRdb lists only in-frame clones, some missing. The sample consists of 300,000 to 350,000 clones, roughly 87% of them appearing once. Sample: PBMCs or T cells enriched from blood (not recorded which). The receptors shown here come from a young woman who had recovered from COVID-19.

The J gene is TRBJ1-1, the V gene TRBV28; D gene ambiguous. Germline loops: CDR1 MDHEN, CDR2 SYDVKM. CDR3 length: 14 amino acids. The V and J ends lost 8 bases and 5 bases respectively, with 18 bases between them. In nucleotides, the CDR3 is TGTGCCAGCCAGAAACGACCTATACAGACTGAAGCTTTCTTT. Translation: CASQKRPIQTEAFF.

This clone has only a few counts. The rearrangement uses TRBV5-1 and TRBJ2-7; 10 bases fit TRBD2. The CDR3 extends over 16 amino acids. V was clipped by 2 bases and J by 7 bases; unmatched bases: 12. Germline V lookup: CDR1 SGHRS, CDR2 YFSETQ. The CDR3 sequence is CASSLTQLAGAREQYF. In nucleotides, the CDR3 is TGCGCCAGCAGCTTAACCCAGCTAGCGGGGGCGCGGGAGCAGTACTTC.

J is TRBJ2-3 and V is TRBV28; tentatively, D is TRBD2 (6 bases). With 5 bases removed from V and 8 bases from J, the gap between germline ends came to 20 bases. The CDR3 is 15 residues long. CDR1 is MDHEN and CDR2 is SYDVKM in the germline V gene. DNA for the CDR3: TGTGCCAGCAGTACTACTAAGCGATCGGGGGTTACGCAGTATTTT. Translation: CASSTTKRSGVTQYF.

V usage is TRBV19 and J usage is TRBJ1-1, with D possibly matching TRBD1 (5 bases). Trimming removed 7 bases from V and 11 bases from J, with 14 bases in between. Germline V lookup: CDR1 LNHDA, CDR2 SQIVND (reference sequence). The CDR3 contains 11 residues. DNA for the CDR3: TGTGCCAGTACCAGGGAGGCAGGGGCTTTCTTT. Translating gives CASTREAGAFF.

This chain joins TRBV5-1 and TRBJ1-1, with 7 bases aligning to TRBD1. The CDR3 is 14 amino acids. V was pared by 3 bases and J by 5 bases, with 7 bases of the junction left unmatched. Germline assignment: CDR1 SGHRS and CDR2 YFSETQ. The CDR3 protein is CASSSRVQGTEAFF. The CDR3 bases are TGCGCCAGCAGCTCGCGGGTACAGGGGACTGAAGCTTTCTTT.

The J gene is TRBJ1-2, the V gene TRBV4-1, with a tentative D call TRBD1 (6 bases). This CDR3 is built from 17 residues. Germline lookup yields CDR1 MGHRA and CDR2 YSYEKL. Trimming stripped 4 bases from V and 0 bases from J, with 18 bases between. CDR3 loop: CASSPNLGQLANYGYTF. The CDR3, as DNA: TGCGCCAGCAGCCCCAACCTCGGACAGCTGGCTAACTATGGCTACACCTTC.

V usage is TRBV24-1 and J usage is TRBJ1-2; D not certain. CDR3 length: 14 amino acids. The V end was cut by 2 bases, the J end by 5 bases, with 11 bases between. CDR1 and CDR2 from the germline V gene are KGHDR and SFDVKD. The CDR3: CATSDSLGVYGYTF. The CDR3 DNA reads TGTGCCACCAGTGATTCCCTCGGGGTTTATGGCTACACCTTC.

The chain has TRBV19 and TRBJ1-6; 7 bases fit TRBD1. V dropped 5 bases and J dropped 13; count of bases not matched to a gene: 5. This CDR3 region has 12 residues. Per germline, CDR1 LNHDA and CDR2 SQIVND (reference sequence). In DNA form, the CDR3 reads TGTGCCAGTAGTGACCCAGGGGGTCCCCTCCACTTT. Translated: CASSDPGGPLHF.

This rearrangement joins TRBV19 to TRBJ1-5; a possible D gene is TRBD1 (6 bases). The germline CDR1 and CDR2 sequences are LNHDA and SQIVND (reference sequence). Trimming cost V 7 bases and J 6 bases, with 10 bases left between them. CDR3 length: 12 amino acids. DNA of the CDR3: TGTGCCAGTACCGGGGGGCCTCAGCCCCAGCATTTT. It codes for CASTGGPQPQHF.

This rearrangement joins TRBV10-3 to TRBJ2-3; 7 bases are a match to TRBD1. V shed 5 bases and J 5 bases; nucleotides not matched to a gene: 4. This CDR3 has 13 residues. The germline gives CDR1 ENHRY, CDR2 SYGVKD. DNA for the CDR3: TGTGCCATCAGTACAGGGGTGAGAGATACGCAGTATTTT. Amino acid sequence: CAISTGVRDTQYF.

This clone was seen a single time. The chain links TRBV7-9 to TRBJ1-5, with 8 bases fitting TRBD1. The ends lost 5 bases at V and 0 bases at J; junction bases unmatched: 15. Germline lookup yields CDR1 SEHNR and CDR2 FQNEAQ (reference sequence). CDR3 size: 19 residues. CDR3 region: CASSQKSGTGDYSNQPQHF. The CDR3 DNA reads as TGTGCCAGCAGCCAAAAGTCCGGGACAGGAGATTATAGCAATCAGCCCCAGCATTTT.

This chain joins TRBV7-2 and TRBJ1-2, with 7 bases identical to TRBD1. The CDR3 consists of 16 residues. Germline values: CDR1 SGHTA, CDR2 FQGNSA. The J segment lost 7 bases and the V segment lost 3 bases, leaving 14 bases of the junction unmatched. In DNA form, the CDR3 reads TGTGCCAGCAGCTTGGCTGGTCAGGGGGGCAGTTTTGGCTACACCTTC. It yields the protein CASSLAGQGGSFGYTF.

The CDR3 region is CASSSGRTEAFF. The CDR3 coding sequence is TGTGCCAGCAGCTCAGGGCGGACTGAAGCTTTCTTT. The chain has TRBV7-9 and TRBJ1-1; D possibly corresponds to TRBD1 (5 bases). Looked up from germline, CDR1 is SEHNR and CDR2 is FQNEAQ (reference sequence). CDR3 length equals 12 residues. V lost 4 bases, J lost 5 bases, and 8 bases lay in between.

This chain links TRBV7-2 with TRBJ2-5, with D possibly being TRBD2 (5 bases). V lost 4 bases to trimming and J lost 0 bases, with 21 bases between them. The CDR3 consists of 18 residues. Looked up from germline, CDR1 is SGHTA and CDR2 is FQGNSA. The CDR3 region has the DNA TGTGCCAGCAGCTCACCAATCCACGTAGCGAATTACCAAGAGACCCAGTACTTC. Its protein product is CASSSPIHVANYQETQYF. Complete variable domain (other parts from reference TRBV7-2 and TRBJ2-5): GAGVSQSPSNKVTEKGKDVELRCDPISGHTALYWYRQSLGQGLEFLIYFQGNSAPDKSGLPSDRFSAERTGGSVSTLTIQRTQQEDSAVYLCASSSPIHVANYQETQYFGPGTRLLVL.

The V and J genes are TRBV5-4 and TRBJ1-6; D is unresolved. CDR3 length equals 17 residues. From germline, CDR1 is SGHNT and CDR2 YYREEE (reference sequence). V lost 0 bases, J lost 0 bases, and 10 bases lay in between. The DNA for the CDR3 is TGTGCCAGCAGCTTGGGTCCCTCGAGCTCCTATAATTCACCCCTCCACTTT. Amino acids: CASSLGPSSSYNSPLHF.